This TCR beta chain was found in a study of blood T cell repertoires in COVID-19. Study-wide background: Sources were T cells, B-cell-depleted T cells, or PBMCs; the material itself was cDNA or gDNA.

As processed by the authors: Nucleated cell counts were estimated from reference gene primer amplification. Sequencing used immunoSEQ multiplex PCR; TCRdb keeps in-frame clones, though not all of them. V and J calls and clone size follow that table, whereas D and trimming were derived from the DNA. The profile covers roughly 230,000 clones, with 88% appearing a single time and around 0.7% taken by the ten largest. This CDR3 has 16 residues. Germline V gene lookup returns CDR1 MGHRA and CDR2 YSYEKL. Trimming cost V 2 bases and J 9 bases, with 17 bases left between them. The TCR comes from a human donor in a cohort sampled during active COVID-19. The gene calls are TRBV4-1 and TRBJ1-6, with TRBD1 as a possible D gene (6 bases). Sequencing input: peripheral blood. The CDR3: CASSQPRDTRSSPLHF. The CDR3 DNA follows: TGCGCCAGCAGCCAACCCCGGGACACGAGAAGTTCACCCCTCCACTTT.